This TCR beta chain emerged from a study of shared clonotypes between healthy human individuals. General study points: A reduction in generation probabilities was seen for non-shared clonotypes relative to those shared by all four donors.

In the case of this clone: Its matching antigen is unknown.

Germline CDR1 LNHDA, CDR2 SQIVND (reference sequence). The V and J ends lost 3 bases and 4 bases respectively, with 18 bases between them. This CDR3 contains 16 residues. Splitting of each subset's genomic DNA was done evenly across several immunoSEQ plates. TCRdb keeps only in-frame clones here, not all; method: immunoSEQ multiplex PCR. The sample contains around 750,000 clones, about 74% of which appear only once. This clonotype originated in a woman in her twenties or thirties in good health. The sample taken for sequencing was memory CD4+ T cells sorted from blood. Subset indicated: CD45RA-negative fraction. The chain combines TRBV19 with TRBJ1-1, with D hard to call. The CDR3 DNA is TGTGCCAGTAGTATCATAGGTGTAGGGATATCCACTGAAGCTTTCTTT. Protein: CASSIIGVGISTEAFF.